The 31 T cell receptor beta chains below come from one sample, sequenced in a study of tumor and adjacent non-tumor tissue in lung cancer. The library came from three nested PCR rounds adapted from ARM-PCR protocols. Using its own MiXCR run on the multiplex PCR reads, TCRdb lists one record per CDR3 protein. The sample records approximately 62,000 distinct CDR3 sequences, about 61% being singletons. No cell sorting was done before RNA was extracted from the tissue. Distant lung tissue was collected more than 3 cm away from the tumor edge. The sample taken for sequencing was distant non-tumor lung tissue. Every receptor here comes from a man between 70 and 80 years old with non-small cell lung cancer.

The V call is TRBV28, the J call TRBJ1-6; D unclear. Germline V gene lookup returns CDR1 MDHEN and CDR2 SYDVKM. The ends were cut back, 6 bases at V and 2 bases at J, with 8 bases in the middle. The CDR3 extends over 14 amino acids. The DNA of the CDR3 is TGTGCCAGCAGATCGCATGCCTATAATTCACCCCTCCACTTT. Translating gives CASRSHAYNSPLHF.

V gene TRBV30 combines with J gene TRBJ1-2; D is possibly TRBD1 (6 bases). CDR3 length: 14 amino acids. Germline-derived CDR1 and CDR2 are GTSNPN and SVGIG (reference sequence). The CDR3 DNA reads TGTGTCTGCCCCGGACAGCTCGATTCCCTTGGTTACACCTTC. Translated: CVCPGQLDSLGYTF. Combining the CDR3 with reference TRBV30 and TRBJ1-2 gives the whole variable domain SQTIHQWPATLVQPVGSPLSLECTVEGTSNPNLYWYRQAAGRGLQLLFYSVGIGQISSEVPQNLSASRPQDRQFILSSKKLLLSDSGFYLCVCPGQLDSLGYTFGSGTRLTVV.

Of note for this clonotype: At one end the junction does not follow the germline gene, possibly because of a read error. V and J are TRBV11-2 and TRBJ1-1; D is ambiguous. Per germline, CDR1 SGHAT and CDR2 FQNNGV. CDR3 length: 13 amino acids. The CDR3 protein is CASSLWGGTKAFF. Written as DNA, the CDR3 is TGTGCCAGCAGCTTATGGGGAGGCACTAAAGCTTTCTTT.

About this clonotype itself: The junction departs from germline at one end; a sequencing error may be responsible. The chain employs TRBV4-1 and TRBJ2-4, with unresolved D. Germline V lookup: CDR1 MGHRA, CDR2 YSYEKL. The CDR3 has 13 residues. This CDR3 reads CACSQMIQNIGYF. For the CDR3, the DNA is TGCGCCTGCAGCCAAATGATCCAAAACATTGGGTACTTC.

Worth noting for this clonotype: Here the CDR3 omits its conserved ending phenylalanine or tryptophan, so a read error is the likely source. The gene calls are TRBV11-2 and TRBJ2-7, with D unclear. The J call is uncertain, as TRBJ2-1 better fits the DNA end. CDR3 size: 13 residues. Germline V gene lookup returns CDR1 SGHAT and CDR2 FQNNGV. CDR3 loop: CASSLVPGGEQFY. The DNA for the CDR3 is TGTGCCAGCAGCTTAGTTCCGGGCGGCGAGCAGTTCTAC.

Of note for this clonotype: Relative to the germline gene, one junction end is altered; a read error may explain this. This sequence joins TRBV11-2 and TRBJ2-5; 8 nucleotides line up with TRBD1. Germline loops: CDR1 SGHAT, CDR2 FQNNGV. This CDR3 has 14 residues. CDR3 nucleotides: TGTGTCAGCAGCCTCGGACAGGGCCAAGATACCCAGTACTTC. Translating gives CVSSLGQGQDTQYF.

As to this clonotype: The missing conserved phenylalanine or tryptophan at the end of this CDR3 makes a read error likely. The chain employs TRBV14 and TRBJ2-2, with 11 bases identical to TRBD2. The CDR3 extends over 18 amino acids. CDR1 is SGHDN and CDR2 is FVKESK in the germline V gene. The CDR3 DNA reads TGTGCCAGCAACCAAGATAACCTAGCGGGAGGAATCACCGGGGAGCTGTTTTCT. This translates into CASNQDNLAGGITGELFS.

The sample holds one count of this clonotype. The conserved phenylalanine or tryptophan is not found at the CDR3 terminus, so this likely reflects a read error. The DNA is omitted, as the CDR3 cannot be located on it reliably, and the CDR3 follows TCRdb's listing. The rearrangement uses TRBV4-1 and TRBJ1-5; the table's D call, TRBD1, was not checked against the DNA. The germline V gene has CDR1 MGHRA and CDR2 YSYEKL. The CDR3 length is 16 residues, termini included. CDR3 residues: CASSQDPGNSNQPRHV.

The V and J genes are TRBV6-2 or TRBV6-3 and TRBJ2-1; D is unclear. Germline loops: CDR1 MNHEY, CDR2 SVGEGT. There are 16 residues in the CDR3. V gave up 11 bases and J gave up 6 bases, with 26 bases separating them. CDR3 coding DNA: TGTGCCTGCACCTACGGCATGGGTTTACTTGGCAATGAGCAGTTCTTC. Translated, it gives CACTYGMGLLGNEQFF.

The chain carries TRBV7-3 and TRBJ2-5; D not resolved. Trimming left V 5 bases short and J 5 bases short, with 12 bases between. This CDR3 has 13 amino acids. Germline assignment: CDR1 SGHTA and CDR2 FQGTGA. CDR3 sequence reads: CASSRAVSETQYF. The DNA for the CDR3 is TGTGCCAGCAGCCGGGCGGTCTCGGAGACCCAGTACTTC.

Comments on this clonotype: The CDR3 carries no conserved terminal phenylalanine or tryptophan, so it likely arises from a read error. The CDR3 protein is CVSTKRSPGQTYSNQPQHL. In nucleotides, the CDR3 is TGTGTCAGCACAAAAAGGTCGCCCGGGCAGACTTATAGCAATCAGCCCCAGCATCTT. The chain is built from TRBV6-5 and TRBJ1-5, with D unclear. CDR3 length: 19 amino acids. Germline V gene lookup returns CDR1 MNHEY and CDR2 SVGAGI.

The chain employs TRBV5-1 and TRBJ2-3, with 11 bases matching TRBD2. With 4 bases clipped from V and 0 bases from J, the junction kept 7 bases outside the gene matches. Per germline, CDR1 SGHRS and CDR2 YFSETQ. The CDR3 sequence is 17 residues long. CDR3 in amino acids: CASSLDLAGGSTDTQYF. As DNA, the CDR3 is TGCGCCAGCAGCCTTGACCTAGCGGGGGGTAGCACAGATACGCAGTATTTT.

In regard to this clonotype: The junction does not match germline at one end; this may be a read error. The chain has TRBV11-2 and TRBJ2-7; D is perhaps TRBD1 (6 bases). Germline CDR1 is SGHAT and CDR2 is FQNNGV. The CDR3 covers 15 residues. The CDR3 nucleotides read TGTGCCAGCAGCTCGGGACGGGACAAGGCCTACAAGCAGTACTTC. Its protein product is CASSSGRDKAYKQYF.

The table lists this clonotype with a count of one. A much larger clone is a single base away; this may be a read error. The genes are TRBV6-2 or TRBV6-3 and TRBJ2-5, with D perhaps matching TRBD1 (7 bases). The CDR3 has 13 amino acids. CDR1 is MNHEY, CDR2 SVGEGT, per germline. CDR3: CTSRYRGGETQYF. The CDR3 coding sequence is TGTACCAGCAGATACAGGGGAGGAGAGACCCAGTACTTC.

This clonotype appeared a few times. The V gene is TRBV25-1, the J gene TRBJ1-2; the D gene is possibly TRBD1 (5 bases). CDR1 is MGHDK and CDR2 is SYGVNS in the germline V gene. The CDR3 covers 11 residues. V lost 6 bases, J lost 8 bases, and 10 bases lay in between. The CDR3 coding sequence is TGTGCCAGCAGCCCAGGGCGGGGCTACACCTTC. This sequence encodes CASSPGRGYTF.

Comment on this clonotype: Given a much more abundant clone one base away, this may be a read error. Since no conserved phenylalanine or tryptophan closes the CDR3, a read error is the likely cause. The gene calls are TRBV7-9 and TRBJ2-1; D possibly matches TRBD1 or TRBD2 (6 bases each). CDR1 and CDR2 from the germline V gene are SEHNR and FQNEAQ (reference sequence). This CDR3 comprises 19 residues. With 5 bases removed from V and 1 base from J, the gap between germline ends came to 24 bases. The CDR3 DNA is TGTGCCAGCAGCACCCTAAGCTTGAGGGGGGATAGGTCCTACAATGAGCAGTTCCTC. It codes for CASSTLSLRGDRSYNEQFL.

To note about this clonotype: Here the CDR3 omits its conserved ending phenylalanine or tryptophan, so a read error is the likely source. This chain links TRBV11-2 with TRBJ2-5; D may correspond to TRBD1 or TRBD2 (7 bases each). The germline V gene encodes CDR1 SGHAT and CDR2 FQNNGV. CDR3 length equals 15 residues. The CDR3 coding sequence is TGTGCCAGCAGCTTATACAGGGGAGGGGGAGAGACACAGTACTTA. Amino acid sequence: CASSLYRGGGETQYL.

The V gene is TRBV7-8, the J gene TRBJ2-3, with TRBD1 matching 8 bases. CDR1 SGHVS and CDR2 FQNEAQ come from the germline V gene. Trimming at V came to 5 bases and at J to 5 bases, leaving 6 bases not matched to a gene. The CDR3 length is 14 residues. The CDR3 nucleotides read TGTGCCAGCAGCCTCGGGACAGGAATAGATACGCAGTATTTT. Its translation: CASSLGTGIDTQYF.

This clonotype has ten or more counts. CDR3 coding DNA: TGTGCCAGCAGTCTAGTGGGGGGCGGCAATCAGCCCCAGCATTTT. Amino acid sequence: CASSLVGGGNQPQHF. The chain couples TRBV12-3 or TRBV12-4 to TRBJ1-5; D might be TRBD1 (6 bases). CDR3 length: 15 amino acids. V lost 5 bases, J lost 2 bases, and 13 bases lay in between.

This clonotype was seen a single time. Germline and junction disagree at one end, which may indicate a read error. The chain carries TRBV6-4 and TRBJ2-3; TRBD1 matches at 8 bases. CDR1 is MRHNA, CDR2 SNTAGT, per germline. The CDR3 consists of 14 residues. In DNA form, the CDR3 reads TGTGCCGGCAGCCAGGACAGGGAGACATATACGCAGTATTTT. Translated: CAGSQDRETYTQYF.

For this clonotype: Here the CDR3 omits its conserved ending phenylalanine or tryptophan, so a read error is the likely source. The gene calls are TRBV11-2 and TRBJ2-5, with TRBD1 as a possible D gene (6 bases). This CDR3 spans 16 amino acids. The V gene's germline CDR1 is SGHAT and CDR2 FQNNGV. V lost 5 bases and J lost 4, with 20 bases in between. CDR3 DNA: TGTGCCAGCAGCCTAGTCGTCAGGGGATTGGGAGAGACCCAGTACATC. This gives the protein CASSLVVRGLGETQYI.

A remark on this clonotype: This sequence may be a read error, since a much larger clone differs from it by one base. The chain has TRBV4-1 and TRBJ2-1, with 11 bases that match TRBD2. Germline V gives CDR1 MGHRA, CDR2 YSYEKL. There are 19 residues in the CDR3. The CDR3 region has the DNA TGCGCCGGCAGCTCGTTGACTAGCGGGATTTCAAGCTCCTACAATGAGCAGTTCTTC. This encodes CAGSSLTSGISSSYNEQFF.

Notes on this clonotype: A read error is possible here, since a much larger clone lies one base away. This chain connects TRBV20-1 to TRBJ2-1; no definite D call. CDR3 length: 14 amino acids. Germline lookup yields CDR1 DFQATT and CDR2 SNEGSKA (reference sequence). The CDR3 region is CSAQPRDSCNEQFF. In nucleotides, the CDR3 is TGCAGTGCGCAGCCCCGTGATTCCTGCAATGAGCAGTTCTTC.

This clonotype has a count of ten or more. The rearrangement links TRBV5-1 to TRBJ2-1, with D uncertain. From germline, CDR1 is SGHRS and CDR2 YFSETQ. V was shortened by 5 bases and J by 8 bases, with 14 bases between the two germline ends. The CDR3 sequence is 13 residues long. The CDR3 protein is CASSEVVRDEQFF. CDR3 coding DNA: TGCGCCAGCAGTGAGGTTGTACGCGATGAGCAGTTCTTC.

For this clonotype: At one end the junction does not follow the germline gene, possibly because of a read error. CDR3 sequence (DNA): TGTGCCAGCACTTCGACAGTCTCTGGGGCCAACGTCCTGACCTTC. It codes for CASTSTVSGANVLTF. This chain joins TRBV28 and TRBJ2-6; TRBD1 is a possible D gene (5 bases). In germline, CDR1 is MDHEN, CDR2 SYDVKM. This CDR3 comprises 15 residues.

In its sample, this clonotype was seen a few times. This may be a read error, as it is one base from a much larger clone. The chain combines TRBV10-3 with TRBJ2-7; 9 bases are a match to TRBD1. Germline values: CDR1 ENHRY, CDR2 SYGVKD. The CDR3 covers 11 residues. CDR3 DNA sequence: TGTGCCATTACAGGGGGCAACGAGCAGTGCTTC. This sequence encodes CAITGGNEQCF.

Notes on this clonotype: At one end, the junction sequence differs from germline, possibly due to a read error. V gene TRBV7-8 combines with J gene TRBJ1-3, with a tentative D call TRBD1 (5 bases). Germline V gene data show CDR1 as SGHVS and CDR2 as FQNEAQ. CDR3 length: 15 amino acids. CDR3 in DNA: TGTGTCAGCAGCCTAAGGACAAGCTCTGGAAACACCATATATTTT. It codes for CVSSLRTSSGNTIYF.

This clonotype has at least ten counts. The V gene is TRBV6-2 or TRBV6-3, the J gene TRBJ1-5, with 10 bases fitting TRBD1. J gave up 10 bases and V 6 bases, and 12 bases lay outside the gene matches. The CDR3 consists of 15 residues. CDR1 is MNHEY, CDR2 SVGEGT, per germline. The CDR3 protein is CASSRTGGVGEPQHF. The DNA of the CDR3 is TGTGCCAGCAGCCGGACAGGGGGTGTGGGGGAACCCCAGCATTTT.

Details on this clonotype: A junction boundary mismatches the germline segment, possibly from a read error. CDR3 protein: CANSQGQNSYNSPLHF. Here the CDR3 DNA reads TGTGCCAACAGCCAAGGTCAAAACAGTTATAATTCACCCCTCCACTTT. This chain links TRBV4-2 with TRBJ1-6; D gene unclear. Germline V gives CDR1 LGHNA, CDR2 YNFKEQ. The length of the CDR3 is 16 residues.

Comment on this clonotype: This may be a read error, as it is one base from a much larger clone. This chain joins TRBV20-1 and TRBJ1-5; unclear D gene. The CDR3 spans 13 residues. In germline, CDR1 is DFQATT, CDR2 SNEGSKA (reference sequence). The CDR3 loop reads CSARDSRNKPQHF. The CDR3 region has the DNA TGCAGTGCTAGAGACTCCCGCAATAAGCCCCAGCATTTT.

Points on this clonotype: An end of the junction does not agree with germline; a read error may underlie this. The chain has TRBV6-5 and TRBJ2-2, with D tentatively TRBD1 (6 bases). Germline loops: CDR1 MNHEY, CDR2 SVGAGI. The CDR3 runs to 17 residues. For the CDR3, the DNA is TGTTCCAGCAGAAGTGGGATCCCGACAGGTCTGACCAGGGAGCTGTTTTTT. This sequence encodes CSSRSGIPTGLTRELFF.